This record covers a single T cell receptor (beta chain). Antigen unknown. A read error may produce the germline difference seen at one junction end. CDR1 and CDR2 from the germline V gene are MGHRA and YSYEKL. The CDR3 length is 15 residues. TCRdb re-analysed the reads in MiXCR, keeping a single row per CDR3 protein. There are hundreds of thousands of distinct CDR3 sequences in the sample; 35% occur only once, and 2.5% to 3.5% lies in the top ten. This entry is derived from a study of T cell repertoires in cytomegalovirus infection. At the level of the study: Carrying CMV and the relevant HLA type showed in public TCR beta signatures.

Findings of the study overall: Cumulated frequencies of public TCR beta families served to identify carriers of CMV plus the relevant HLA. Within the response measured ex vivo, HLA-C-restricted CMV-specific TCR beta clonotypes were dominant.

The chain couples TRBV4-1 to TRBJ2-1; D is uncertain. The sample was PBMCs. The receptor was derived from a human donor in good health (CMV status not recorded). Some clones in this sample may be carry-over from other donors' samples. The CDR3 region is CASSQERVSYNEQFF. In DNA form, the CDR3 reads TGTGCCAGCAGCCAAGAGCGCGTCTCCTACAATGAGCAGTTCTTC.